Following are 8 T cell receptor beta chains from one sample sequenced in a study of radiation and T cells in renal cell carcinoma. Time point reported: baseline pretreatment blood. Treatment in this sample: 15 Gy SBRT to primary tumor, nephrectomy 4 weeks later. Data came from immunoSEQ multiplex PCR; TCRdb stores just in-frame clones and leaves some out. Of about 150,000 clones in the sample, around 89% were seen once. This material consisted of blood, taken from a patient whose treatment included radiotherapy and nephrectomy. These receptors were obtained from a woman between 65 and 79 years old with renal cell carcinoma.

The chain joins TRBV6-1 to TRBJ2-3; 11 positions match TRBD2. CDR1 is MNHNS, CDR2 SASEGT, per germline. This CDR3 region has 14 residues. After removal of 10 bases from V and 3 bases from J, the junction contained 6 bases not matched to a gene. The CDR3 spells CATTPSGGTDTQYF. The CDR3, as DNA: TGTGCCACCACCCCTAGCGGGGGGACAGATACGCAGTATTTT.

This clone was found once. The chain employs TRBV4-2 and TRBJ2-1, with D possibly matching TRBD1 (5 bases). The germline CDR1 and CDR2 sequences are LGHNA and YNFKEQ. The germline V and J ends were trimmed by 1 base and 2 bases, with 6 bases remaining between them. This CDR3 is 14 amino acids long. The CDR3 coding sequence is TGTGCCAGCAGCCAAGGGGGCGCCTACAATGAGCAGTTCTTC. This sequence encodes CASSQGGAYNEQFF.

The genes are TRBV6-5 and TRBJ2-3, with TRBD2 identical over 8 bases. The CDR3 has 14 residues. With 2 bases clipped from V and 5 bases from J, the junction kept 3 bases outside the gene matches. From germline, CDR1 is MNHEY and CDR2 SVGAGI. Here the CDR3 DNA reads TGTGCCAGCAGTTACACGGGGGGGCTAGATACGCAGTATTTT. It encodes CASSYTGGLDTQYF.

V is TRBV2 and J is TRBJ2-1, with TRBD2 matching 13 bases. The V gene end was trimmed by 7 bases and the J gene end by 5 bases; junction bases not matched to a gene: 5. CDR3 length: 15 amino acids. Germline-derived CDR1 and CDR2 are SNHLY and FYNNEI. DNA for the CDR3: TGTGCCAGCACCGGACTAGCGGGGGCCCACAATGAGCAGTTCTTC. This encodes CASTGLAGAHNEQFF.

The chain joins TRBV19 to TRBJ1-2; D uncertain. V was trimmed by 3 bases and J by 1 base, leaving 12 bases between them. The germline CDR1 and CDR2 sequences are LNHDA and SQIVND (reference sequence). The CDR3 runs to 15 residues. The CDR3 reads CASSMREAVNYGYTF. The CDR3 nucleotides read TGTGCCAGTAGTATGCGGGAAGCAGTTAACTATGGCTACACCTTC.

This chain uses TRBV29-1 with TRBJ1-2; D is possibly TRBD1 (5 bases). This CDR3 region has 13 residues. Germline V CDR1 and CDR2: SQVTM, ANQGSEA. CDR3 sequence (DNA): TGCAGTGGGGAGTCGGGGGTTGGTTATGGCTACACCTTC. Translated, it gives CSGESGVGYGYTF.

This clone is a singleton in its sample. The gene calls are TRBV6-1 and TRBJ1-3; D remains ambiguous. V lost 3 bases to trimming and J lost 1 base, with 10 bases between them. The CDR3 length is 15 residues. Germline lookup yields CDR1 MNHNS and CDR2 SASEGT. The CDR3 DNA is TGTGCCAGCAGTGATAGTTCGGGGTCTGGAAACACCATATATTTT. Encoded protein: CASSDSSGSGNTIYF.

The rearrangement links TRBV7-2 to TRBJ1-2; no clear D. CDR1 is SGHTA, CDR2 FQGNSA, per germline. The ends were cut back, 3 bases at V and 5 bases at J, with 10 bases in the middle. The CDR3 has 13 residues. CDR3 sequence (DNA): TGTGCCAGCAGCTTCTCAGAGAATTATGGCTACACCTTC. Translating it yields CASSFSENYGYTF.